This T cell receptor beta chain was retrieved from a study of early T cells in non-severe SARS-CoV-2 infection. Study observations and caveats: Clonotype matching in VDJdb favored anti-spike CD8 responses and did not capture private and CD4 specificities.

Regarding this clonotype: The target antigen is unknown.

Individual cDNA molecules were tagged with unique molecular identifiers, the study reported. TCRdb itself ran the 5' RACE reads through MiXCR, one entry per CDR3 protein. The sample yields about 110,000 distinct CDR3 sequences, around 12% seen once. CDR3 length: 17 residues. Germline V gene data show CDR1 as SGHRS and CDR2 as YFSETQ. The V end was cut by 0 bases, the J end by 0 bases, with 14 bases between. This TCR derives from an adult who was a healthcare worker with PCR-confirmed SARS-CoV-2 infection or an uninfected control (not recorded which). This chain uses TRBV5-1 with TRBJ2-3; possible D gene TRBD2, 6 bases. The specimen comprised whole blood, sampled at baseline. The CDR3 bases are TGCGCCAGCAGCTTGGCCGGGGACTCCGCTAGCACAGATACGCAGTATTTT. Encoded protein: CASSLAGDSASTDTQYF.